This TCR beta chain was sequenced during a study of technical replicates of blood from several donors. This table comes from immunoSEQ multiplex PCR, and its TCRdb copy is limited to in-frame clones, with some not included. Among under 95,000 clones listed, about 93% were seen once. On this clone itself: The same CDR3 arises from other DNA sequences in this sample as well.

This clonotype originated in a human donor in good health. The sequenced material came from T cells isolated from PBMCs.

CDR3 in DNA: TGCGCCAGCAGTGAGTCTCAGGGGTCTTCACCCCTCCACTTT. It specifies CASSESQGSSPLHF. The chain recombines TRBV10-1 with TRBJ1-6, with a weak D call TRBD1 (6 bases). The CDR3 has 14 residues. Trimming cost V 0 bases and J 9 bases, with 9 bases left between them. From germline, CDR1 is WNHNN and CDR2 SYGVQD (reference sequence).